This T cell receptor (beta chain) stems from a study of cytomegalovirus exposure and HLA in healthy donors. Germline CDR1 reads SQVTM; CDR2 reads ANQGSEA. The CDR3 is 12 amino acids. V was pared by 6 bases and J by 3 bases, with 10 bases between. Profiled with immunoSEQ multiplex PCR; TCRdb holds only in-frame clones, not every one. The profile shows approximately 140,000 clones, 80% to 90% of them singletons. The clonotype comes from a woman aged 18-29 years in good health and CMV-seropositive. The source material was PBMCs. The chain combines TRBV29-1 with TRBJ2-3; D not certain. The CDR3 region is CSVERWTDTQYF. CDR3 nucleotides: TGCAGCGTGGAACGGTGGACAGATACGCAGTATTTT.